This record concerns one TCR beta chain sequence. Its antigen remains unidentified. Germline V CDR1 and CDR2: MNHEY, SMNVEV (reference sequence). This CDR3 comprises 14 residues. After removal of 9 bases from V and 1 base from J, the junction contained 4 bases not matched to a gene. Sequenced by immunoSEQ multiplex PCR; TCRdb stores in-frame clones only, minus some. The table has tens of thousands of clones, around 90% seen once; the top ten hold about 2.7%. This entry is derived from a study of OX40 agonist ivuxolimab in advanced cancers. Study in general: At about 81% male, the cohort had a mean age of 60 years, ranging from about 20 to 90.

The study, taken as a whole, reports: CD8+ T cells were the subset that, on average, had more expanded clones than CD4+.

This specimen consisted of CD4+ or CD8+ T cells sorted from blood, obtained in a trial of the OX40 agonist ivuxolimab. The chain combines TRBV27 with TRBJ2-7; 12 bases agree with TRBD2. The source of this sequence is an adult with an advanced solid tumor such as melanoma, head and neck, liver or kidney cancer. The CDR3 nucleotides are TGTGCCAGGGAGACTAGCGGGAGTTCCTACGAGCAGTACTTC. Translating gives CARETSGSSYEQYF.